This T cell receptor (beta chain) was recovered during a study of shared clonotypes between healthy human individuals. This clone has a single count. V shed 6 bases and J shed 0 bases, with 7 bases lying between them. Germline V gene lookup returns CDR1 MDHEN and CDR2 SYDVKM. The length of the CDR3 is 13 residues. The table came from immunoSEQ multiplex PCR; TCRdb's copy has only in-frame clones and leaves some out. The table has 2.3 million or so clones, 85% to 95% seen once. The clonotype was recovered from a man aged 18-30 years in good health. Some clones in this sample may be carry-over from other donors' samples. Sequencing input: naive CD4+ T cells from PBMCs. The subset was: CD45RA+ positively selected. The chain uses TRBV28 and TRBJ2-3; D unclear. CDR3 nucleotides: TGTGCCAGCAGATCACGGAGCACAGATACGCAGTATTTT. Translation gives CASRSRSTDTQYF.